The source of this T cell receptor (beta chain) is a study of CD8 T cells in Susac syndrome. This CDR3 has 11 residues. V lost 3 bases and J 13 bases, leaving 12 bases between the germline ends. Germline V gene lookup returns CDR1 MDHEN and CDR2 SYDVKM. Random hexamers were used to reverse transcribe the RNA input (roughly 0.5 to 1 ug). The TCR beta CDR3 was amplified by immunoSEQ multiplex PCR across 54 Vbeta, 13 Jbeta. A single record per CDR3 protein comes from TCRdb applying MiXCR to the immunoSEQ multiplex PCR reads. Of some 150,000 distinct CDR3 sequences listed, roughly 94% are singletons. Sequenced: CD8+ T cells from PBMCs. This receptor was taken from a human donor in good health. The chain employs TRBV28 and TRBJ1-1; tentative D call: TRBD1 (6 bases). CDR3 in amino acids: CASSFRGSGFF. Written as DNA, the CDR3 is TGTGCCAGCAGTTTTAGGGGGTCAGGTTTCTTT.